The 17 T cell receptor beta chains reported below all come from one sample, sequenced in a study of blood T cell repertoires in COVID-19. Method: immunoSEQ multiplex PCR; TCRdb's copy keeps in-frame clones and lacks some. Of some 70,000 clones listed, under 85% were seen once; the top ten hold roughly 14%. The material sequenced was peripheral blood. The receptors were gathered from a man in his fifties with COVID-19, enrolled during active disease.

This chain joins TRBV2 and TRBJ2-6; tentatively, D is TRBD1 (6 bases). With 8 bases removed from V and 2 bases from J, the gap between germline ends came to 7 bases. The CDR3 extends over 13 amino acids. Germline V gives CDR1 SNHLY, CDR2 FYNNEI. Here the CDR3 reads CASGGTGANVLTF. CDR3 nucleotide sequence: TGTGCCAGCGGGGGCACTGGGGCCAACGTCCTGACTTTC.

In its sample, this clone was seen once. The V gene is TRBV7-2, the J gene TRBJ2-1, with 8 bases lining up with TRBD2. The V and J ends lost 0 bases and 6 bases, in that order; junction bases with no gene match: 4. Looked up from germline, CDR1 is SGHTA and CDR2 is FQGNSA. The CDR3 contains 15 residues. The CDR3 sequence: CASSLAIAGSNEQFF. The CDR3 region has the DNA TGTGCCAGCAGCTTAGCGATAGCGGGGTCCAATGAGCAGTTCTTC.

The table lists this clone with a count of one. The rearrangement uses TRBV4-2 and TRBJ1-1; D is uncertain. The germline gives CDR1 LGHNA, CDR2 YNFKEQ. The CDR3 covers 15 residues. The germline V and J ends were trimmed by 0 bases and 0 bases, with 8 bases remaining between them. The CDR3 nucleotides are TGTGCCAGCAGCCAAGAGGCAGGAATGAACACTGAAGCTTTCTTT. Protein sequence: CASSQEAGMNTEAFF.

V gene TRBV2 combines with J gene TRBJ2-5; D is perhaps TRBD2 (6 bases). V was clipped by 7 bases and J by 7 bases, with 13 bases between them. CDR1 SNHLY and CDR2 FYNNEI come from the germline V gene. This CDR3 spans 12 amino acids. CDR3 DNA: TGTGCCAGCAAGCCCTACGGGGGGACCCAGTACTTC. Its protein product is CASKPYGGTQYF.

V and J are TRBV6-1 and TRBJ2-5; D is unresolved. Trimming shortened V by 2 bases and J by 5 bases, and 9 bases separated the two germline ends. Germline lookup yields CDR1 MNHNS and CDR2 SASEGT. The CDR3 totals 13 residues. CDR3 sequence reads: CASSEYVGETQYF. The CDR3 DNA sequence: TGTGCCAGCAGTGAATATGTCGGGGAGACCCAGTACTTC.

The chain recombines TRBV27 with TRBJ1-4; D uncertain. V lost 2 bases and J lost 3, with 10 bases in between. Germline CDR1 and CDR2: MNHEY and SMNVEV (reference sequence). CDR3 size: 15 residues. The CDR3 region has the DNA TGTGCCAGCAGTTTAACCGCGCAACCTAATGAAAAACTGTTTTTT. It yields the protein CASSLTAQPNEKLFF.

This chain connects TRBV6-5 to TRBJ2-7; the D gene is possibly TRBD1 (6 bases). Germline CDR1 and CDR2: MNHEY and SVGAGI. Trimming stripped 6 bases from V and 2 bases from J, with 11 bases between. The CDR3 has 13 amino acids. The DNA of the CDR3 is TGTGCCAGCAGGGCGGACAGCCCCTACGAGCAGTACTTC. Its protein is CASRADSPYEQYF.

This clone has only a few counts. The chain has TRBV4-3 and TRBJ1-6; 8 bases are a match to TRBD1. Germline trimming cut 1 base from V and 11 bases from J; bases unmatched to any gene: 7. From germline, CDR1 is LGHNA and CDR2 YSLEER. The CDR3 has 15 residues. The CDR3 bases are TGCGCCAGCAGCCAAGGGCCACAGGGGGGAGCACCCCTCCACTTT. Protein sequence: CASSQGPQGGAPLHF.

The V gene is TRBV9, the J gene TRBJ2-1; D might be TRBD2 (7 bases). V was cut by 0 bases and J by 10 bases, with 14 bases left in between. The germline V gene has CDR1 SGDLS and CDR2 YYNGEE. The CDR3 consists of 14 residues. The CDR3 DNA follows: TGTGCCAGCAGCGTAGAAGGAGGGGGGGACGAGCAGTTCTTC. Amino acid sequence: CASSVEGGGDEQFF.

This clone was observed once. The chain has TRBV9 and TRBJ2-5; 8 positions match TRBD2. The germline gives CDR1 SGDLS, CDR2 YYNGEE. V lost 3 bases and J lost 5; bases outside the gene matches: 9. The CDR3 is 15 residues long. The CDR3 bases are TGTGCCAGCAGCGGTCCGGGGGGGCCCGGGGAGACCCAGTACTTC. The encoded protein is CASSGPGGPGETQYF.

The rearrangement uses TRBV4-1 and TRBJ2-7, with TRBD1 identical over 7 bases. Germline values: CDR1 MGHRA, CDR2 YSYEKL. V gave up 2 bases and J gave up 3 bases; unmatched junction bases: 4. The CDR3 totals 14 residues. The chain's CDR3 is CASSQPDRVYEQYF. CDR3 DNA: TGCGCCAGCAGCCAACCCGACAGGGTCTACGAGCAGTACTTC.

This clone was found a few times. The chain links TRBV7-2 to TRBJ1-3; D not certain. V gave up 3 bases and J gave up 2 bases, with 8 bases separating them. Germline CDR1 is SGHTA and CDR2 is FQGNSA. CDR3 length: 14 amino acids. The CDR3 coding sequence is TGTGCCAGCAGCTTCCGACAAGCTGGAAACACCATATATTTT. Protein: CASSFRQAGNTIYF. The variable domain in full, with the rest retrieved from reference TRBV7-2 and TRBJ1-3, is GAGVSQSPSNKVTEKGKDVELRCDPISGHTALYWYRQSLGQGLEFLIYFQGNSAPDKSGLPSDRFSAERTGGSVSTLTIQRTQQEDSAVYLCASSFRQAGNTIYFGEGSWLTVV.

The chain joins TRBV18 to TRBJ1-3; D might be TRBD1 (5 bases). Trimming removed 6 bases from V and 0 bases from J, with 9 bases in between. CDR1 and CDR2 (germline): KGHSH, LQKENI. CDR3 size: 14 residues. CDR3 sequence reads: CASSPGGSGNTIYF. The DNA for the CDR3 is TGTGCCAGCTCCCCCGGGGGCTCTGGAAACACCATATATTTT.

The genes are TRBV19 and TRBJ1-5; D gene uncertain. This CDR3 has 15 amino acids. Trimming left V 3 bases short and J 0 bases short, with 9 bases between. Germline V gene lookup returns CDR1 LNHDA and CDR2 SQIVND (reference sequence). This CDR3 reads CASSIEFYSNQPQHF. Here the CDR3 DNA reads TGTGCCAGTAGTATCGAATTCTATAGCAATCAGCCCCAGCATTTT.

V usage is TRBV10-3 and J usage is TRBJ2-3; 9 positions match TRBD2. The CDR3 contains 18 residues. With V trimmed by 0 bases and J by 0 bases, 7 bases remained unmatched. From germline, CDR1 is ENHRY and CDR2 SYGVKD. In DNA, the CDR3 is TGTGCCATCAGTGAGTCCAGCGGGGGGTCCGCTAGCACAGATACGCAGTATTTT. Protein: CAISESSGGSASTDTQYF.

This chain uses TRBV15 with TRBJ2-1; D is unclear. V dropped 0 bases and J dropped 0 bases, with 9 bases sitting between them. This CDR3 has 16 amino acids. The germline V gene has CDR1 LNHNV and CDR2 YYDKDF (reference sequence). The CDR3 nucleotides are TGTGCCACCAGCAGAGATCTACAGATCTCCTACAATGAGCAGTTCTTC. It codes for CATSRDLQISYNEQFF.

The CDR3 is CASSQVRTGYAGGYGYTF. The CDR3 DNA is TGTGCCAGCAGCCAAGTAAGGACAGGGTACGCCGGGGGCTATGGCTACACCTTC. The chain is built from TRBV3-1 (or the pseudogene TRBV3-2) and TRBJ1-2; 8 bases agree with TRBD1. With 1 base clipped from V and 4 bases from J, the junction kept 14 bases outside the gene matches. The CDR3 is 18 residues long. Germline CDR1 reads LGHDT; CDR2 reads YNNKEL (reference sequence).